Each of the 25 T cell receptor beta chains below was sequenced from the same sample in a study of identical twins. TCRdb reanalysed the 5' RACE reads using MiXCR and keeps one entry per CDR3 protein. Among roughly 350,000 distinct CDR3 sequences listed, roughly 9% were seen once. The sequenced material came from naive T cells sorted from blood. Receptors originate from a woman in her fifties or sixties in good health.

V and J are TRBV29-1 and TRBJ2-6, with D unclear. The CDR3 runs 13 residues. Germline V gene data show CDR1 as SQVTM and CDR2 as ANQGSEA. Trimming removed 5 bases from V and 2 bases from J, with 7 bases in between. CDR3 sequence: CSVTVTGANVLTF. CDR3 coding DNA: TGCAGCGTTACCGTTACTGGGGCCAACGTCCTGACTTTC.

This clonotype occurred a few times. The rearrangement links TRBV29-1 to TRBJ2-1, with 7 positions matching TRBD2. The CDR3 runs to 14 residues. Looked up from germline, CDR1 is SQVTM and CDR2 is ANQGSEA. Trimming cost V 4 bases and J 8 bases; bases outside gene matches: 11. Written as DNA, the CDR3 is TGCAGCGTTGCTGGACTAGGGTTTTTTGATGAGCAGTTCTTC. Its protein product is CSVAGLGFFDEQFF.

CDR3 nucleotides: TGTGCCAGCAGGATGGGACAGGGGTGGAATGAGCAGTTCTTC. It specifies CASRMGQGWNEQFF. The chain is built from TRBV5-5 and TRBJ2-1; 10 nucleotides align to TRBD1. Losses at the gene ends were 5 bases for V and 7 bases for J; bases not matched to a gene: 6. The CDR3 totals 14 residues. The germline CDR1 and CDR2 sequences are SGHKS and YYEKEE (reference sequence).

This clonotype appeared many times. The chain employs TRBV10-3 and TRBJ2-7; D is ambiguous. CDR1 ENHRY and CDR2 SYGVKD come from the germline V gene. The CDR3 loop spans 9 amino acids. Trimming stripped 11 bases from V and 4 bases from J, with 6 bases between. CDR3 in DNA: TGTGCCTTGTTTTACGAGCAGTACGTC. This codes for CALFYEQYV.

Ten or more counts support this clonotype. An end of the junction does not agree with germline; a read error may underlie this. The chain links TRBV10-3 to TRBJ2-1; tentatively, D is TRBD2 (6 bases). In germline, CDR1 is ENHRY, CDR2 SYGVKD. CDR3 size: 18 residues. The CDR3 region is CTISLMNPNGGPGNEQFF. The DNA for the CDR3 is TGTACCATCAGTCTCATGAACCCAAACGGAGGGCCCGGGAATGAGCAGTTCTTC.

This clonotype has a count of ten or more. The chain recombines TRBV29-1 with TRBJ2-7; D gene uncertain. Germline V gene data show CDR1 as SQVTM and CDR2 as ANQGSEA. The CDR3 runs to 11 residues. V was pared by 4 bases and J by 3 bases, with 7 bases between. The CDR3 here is CSVGVSYEQYF. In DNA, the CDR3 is TGCAGCGTTGGTGTCAGCTACGAGCAGTACTTC.

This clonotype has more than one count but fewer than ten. The CDR3 nucleotides read TGTGCCACATTTGAAACTAGCGGCAGAGTAGATACGCAGTATTTT. It translates to CATFETSGRVDTQYF. V gene TRBV19 combines with J gene TRBJ2-3, with 8 positions matching TRBD2. The trim removed 10 bases at V and 5 bases at J, leaving 14 bases unmatched. This CDR3 is 15 amino acids long. Germline lookup yields CDR1 LNHDA and CDR2 SQIVND (reference sequence).

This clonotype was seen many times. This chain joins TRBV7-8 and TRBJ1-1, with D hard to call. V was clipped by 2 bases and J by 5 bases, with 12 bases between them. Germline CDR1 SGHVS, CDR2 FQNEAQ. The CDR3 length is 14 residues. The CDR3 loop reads CASSLLGFRTEAFF. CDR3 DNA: TGTGCCAGCAGCTTATTGGGCTTTAGGACTGAAGCTTTCTTT.

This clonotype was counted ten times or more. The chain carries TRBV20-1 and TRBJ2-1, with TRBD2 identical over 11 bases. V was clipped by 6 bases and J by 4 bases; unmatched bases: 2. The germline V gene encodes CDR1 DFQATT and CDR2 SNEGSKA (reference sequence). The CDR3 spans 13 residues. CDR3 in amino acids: CSAGTSGYNEQFF. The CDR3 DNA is TGCAGTGCCGGGACTAGCGGTTACAATGAGCAGTTCTTC.

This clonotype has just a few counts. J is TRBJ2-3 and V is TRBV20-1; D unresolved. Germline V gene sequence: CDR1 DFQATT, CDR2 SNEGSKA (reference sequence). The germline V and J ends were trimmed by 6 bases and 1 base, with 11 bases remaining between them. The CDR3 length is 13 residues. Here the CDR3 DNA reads TGCAGTGCCCCGAGTTTGGGCACAGATACGCAGTATTTT. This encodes CSAPSLGTDTQYF.

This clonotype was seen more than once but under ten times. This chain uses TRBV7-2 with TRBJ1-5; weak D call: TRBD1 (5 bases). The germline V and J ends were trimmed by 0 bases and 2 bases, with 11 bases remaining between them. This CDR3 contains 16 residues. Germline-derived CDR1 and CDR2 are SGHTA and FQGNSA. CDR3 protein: CASSLANRWGNQPQHF. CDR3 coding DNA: TGTGCCAGCAGCTTAGCGAACAGGTGGGGCAATCAGCCCCAGCATTTT.

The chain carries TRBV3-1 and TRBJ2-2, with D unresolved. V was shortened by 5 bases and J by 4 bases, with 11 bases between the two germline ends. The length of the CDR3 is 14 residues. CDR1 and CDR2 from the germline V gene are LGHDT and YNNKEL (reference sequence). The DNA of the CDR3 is TGTGCCAGCAGCAAAAAGATAGTCACCGGGGAGCTGTTTTTT. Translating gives CASSKKIVTGELFF.

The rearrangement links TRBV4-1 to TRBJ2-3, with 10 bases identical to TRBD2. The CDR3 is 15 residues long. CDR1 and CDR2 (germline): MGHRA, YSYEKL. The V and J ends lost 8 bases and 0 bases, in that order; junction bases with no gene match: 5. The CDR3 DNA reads TGCGCCAGCCGTAAACTAGCGGGGAGCACAGATACGCAGTATTTT. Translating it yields CASRKLAGSTDTQYF.

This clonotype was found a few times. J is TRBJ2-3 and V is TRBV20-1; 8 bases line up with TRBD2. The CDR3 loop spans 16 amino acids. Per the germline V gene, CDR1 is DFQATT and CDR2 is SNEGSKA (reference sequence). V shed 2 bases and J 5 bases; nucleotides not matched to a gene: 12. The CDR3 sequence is CSARFGRAPGLDTQYF. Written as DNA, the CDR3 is TGCAGTGCTAGATTCGGGAGGGCCCCTGGGTTAGATACGCAGTATTTT.

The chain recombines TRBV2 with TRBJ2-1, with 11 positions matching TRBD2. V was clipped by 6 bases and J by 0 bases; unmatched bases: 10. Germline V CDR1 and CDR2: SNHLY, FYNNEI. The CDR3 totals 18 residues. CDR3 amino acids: CASRGLAGTKSSYNEQFF. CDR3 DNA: TGTGCCAGCAGAGGACTAGCGGGCACCAAAAGCTCCTACAATGAGCAGTTCTTC.

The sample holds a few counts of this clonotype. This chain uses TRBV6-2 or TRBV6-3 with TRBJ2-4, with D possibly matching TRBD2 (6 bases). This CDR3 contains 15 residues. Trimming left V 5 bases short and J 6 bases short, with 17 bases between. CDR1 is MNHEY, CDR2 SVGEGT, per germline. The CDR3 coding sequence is TGTGCCAGCAGTCCCAGCAGGGACTCCTCAAACATTCAGTACTTC. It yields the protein CASSPSRDSSNIQYF.

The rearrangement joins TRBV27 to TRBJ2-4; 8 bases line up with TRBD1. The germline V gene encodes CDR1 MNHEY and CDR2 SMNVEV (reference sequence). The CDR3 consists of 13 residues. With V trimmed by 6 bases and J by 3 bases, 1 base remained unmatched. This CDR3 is CASSGTGKNIQYF. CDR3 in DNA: TGTGCCAGCAGCGGGACAGGCAAAAACATTCAGTACTTC.

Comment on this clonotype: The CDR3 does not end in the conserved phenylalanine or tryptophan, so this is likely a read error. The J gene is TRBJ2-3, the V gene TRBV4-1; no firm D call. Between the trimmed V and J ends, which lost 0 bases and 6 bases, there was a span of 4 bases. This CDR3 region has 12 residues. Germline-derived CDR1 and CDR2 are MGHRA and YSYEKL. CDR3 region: CASSQDWDTQYS. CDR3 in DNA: TGCGCCAGCAGCCAAGACTGGGATACGCAGTATTCT.

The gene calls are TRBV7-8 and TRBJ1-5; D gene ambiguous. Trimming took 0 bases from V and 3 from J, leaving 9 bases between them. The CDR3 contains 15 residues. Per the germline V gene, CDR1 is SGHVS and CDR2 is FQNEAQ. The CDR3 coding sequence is TGTGCCAGCAGCTTAGCCCGGGTTCTCAATCAGCCCCAGCATTTT. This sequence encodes CASSLARVLNQPQHF.

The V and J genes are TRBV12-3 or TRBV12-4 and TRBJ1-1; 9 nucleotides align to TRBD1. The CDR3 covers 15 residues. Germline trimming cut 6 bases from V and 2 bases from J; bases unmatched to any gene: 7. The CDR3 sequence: CASRASGQGNTEAFF. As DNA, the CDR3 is TGTGCCAGCAGAGCCTCGGGACAGGGTAACACTGAAGCTTTCTTT.

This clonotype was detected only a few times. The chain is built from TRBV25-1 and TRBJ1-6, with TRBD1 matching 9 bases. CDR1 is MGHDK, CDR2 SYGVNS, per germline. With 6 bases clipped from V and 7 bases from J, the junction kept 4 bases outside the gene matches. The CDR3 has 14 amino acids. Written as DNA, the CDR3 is TGTGCCAGCAGCCCCGGGACAGGGAATTCACCCCTCCACTTT. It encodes CASSPGTGNSPLHF.

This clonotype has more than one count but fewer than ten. CDR3 coding DNA: TGTGCCACCAGTGATTTGCGGAGGGTAGGGGGCCACGAGCAGTTCTTC. This codes for CATSDLRRVGGHEQFF. The V call is TRBV24-1, the J call TRBJ2-1; a possible D gene is TRBD1 (7 bases). V was trimmed by 0 bases and J by 10 bases, leaving 18 bases between them. The V gene's germline CDR1 is KGHDR and CDR2 SFDVKD. The CDR3 runs to 16 residues.

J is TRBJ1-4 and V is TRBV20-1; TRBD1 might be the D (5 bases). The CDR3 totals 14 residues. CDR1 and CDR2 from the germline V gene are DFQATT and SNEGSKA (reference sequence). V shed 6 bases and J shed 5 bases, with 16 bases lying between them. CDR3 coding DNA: TGCAGTGCCACAGGACCCGGGCGGAATGAAAAACTGTTTTTT. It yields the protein CSATGPGRNEKLFF.

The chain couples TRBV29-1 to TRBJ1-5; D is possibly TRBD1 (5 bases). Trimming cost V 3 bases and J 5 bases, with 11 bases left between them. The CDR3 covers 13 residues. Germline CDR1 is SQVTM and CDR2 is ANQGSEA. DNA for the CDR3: TGCAGCGTTGAGGGGCAGGGAGATCAGCCCCAGCATTTT. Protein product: CSVEGQGDQPQHF.

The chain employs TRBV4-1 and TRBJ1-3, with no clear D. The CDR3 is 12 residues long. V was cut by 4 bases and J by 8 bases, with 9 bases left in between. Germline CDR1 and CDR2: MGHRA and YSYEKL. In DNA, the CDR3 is TGCGCCAGCAGCCCTCCGGCGGACACCATATATTTT. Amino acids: CASSPPADTIYF.